This T cell receptor (beta chain) was captured in a study of blood T cell repertoires in COVID-19 (dated by TCRdb to 2018 to 2020). For the study in its entirety: Collaborator samples came from the United States, Italy and Spain and covered acute and convalescent phases of COVID-19. Samples were obtained from the ongoing ImmuneRACE study (first 160 participants) and from 1,200 or so subjects provided by 6 global collaborators. Sample metadata almost always included a de-identified subject ID, COVID-19 status, age in years and sex. A freely available public database, intended as a resource for researchers studying the immune response to SARS-CoV-2, is where the repertoires were released. Deeply sampled blood TCRbeta repertoires from subjects exposed to, actively infected with, or recovered from COVID-19 were included in the dataset. Where available, HLA class I and class II types were taken from metadata supplied by the sample provider and were not determined by assay-based typing. The material from the prospective study consisted of cDNA or gDNA derived from T cells, B-cell-depleted T cells, or PBMCs. Beyond this particular receptor, the publication reports: How much clinical and demographic metadata was included differed by source and by participant, and the metadata was provided uncurated.

Concerning this clone: Its antigen has not been determined. Qualities for individual bases were not recorded, and no much larger clone is one base off.

One collaborating source in Seattle enrolled patients while the patients were actively infected and followed the patients over time throughout the course of disease. Collaborating institutions collected whole blood in K2EDTA tubes following their own protocols. Collaborator samples were shipped for TCRbeta analysis as frozen whole blood, isolated PBMCs, or DNA extracted from either sample type. The immunoSEQ Assay, a bias-controlled multiplex PCR, was used to amplify TCRbeta CDR3 regions from genomic DNA. Per the authors' processing: The number of nucleated cells in each sample was estimated from the amplification of reference gene primers within the assay. To quantify the absolute abundance of each unique TCRbeta CDR3 rearrangement, sequence reads were collapsed and filtered. For each sample, productive Simpson clonality was calculated as the square root of Simpson's diversity index across productive rearrangements. The table comes from immuneACCESS by way of TCRdb, which keeps in-frame sequences with V and J called. Part of the clones is missing from these tables; in studies checked, under half for an unresolved V gene and the rest for unknown reasons. The V and J calls and clone size were taken over from that table, and D and trimming were inferred from the DNA. The sample data list about 180,000 clones, and approximately 86% of these were observed just once. Jointly, the top ten make up around 0.5% of the sample.

CDR1 MNHEY and CDR2 SVGEGT are derived from the germline V gene. The V end gives up 4 bases and the J end 2 bases, leaving 6 bases in the junction not matched to a gene. The CDR3 holds 16 amino acids from the cysteine to the phenylalanine. The read is trimmed to its CDR3 DNA, 48 bases read in frame from base 1. The sequence was collected from a man between 60 and 75 years old with COVID-19, enrolled during active disease. Sample: peripheral blood. The rearranged segments are TRBV6-2 or TRBV6-3 and TRBJ2-1; 9 central nucleotides agree with TRBD2. The encoded CDR3 is CASSSPGLAPYNEQFF. The nucleotide sequence reads as follows: TGTGCCAGCAGTTCTCCGGGACTAGCCCCCTACAATGAGCAGTTCTTC.